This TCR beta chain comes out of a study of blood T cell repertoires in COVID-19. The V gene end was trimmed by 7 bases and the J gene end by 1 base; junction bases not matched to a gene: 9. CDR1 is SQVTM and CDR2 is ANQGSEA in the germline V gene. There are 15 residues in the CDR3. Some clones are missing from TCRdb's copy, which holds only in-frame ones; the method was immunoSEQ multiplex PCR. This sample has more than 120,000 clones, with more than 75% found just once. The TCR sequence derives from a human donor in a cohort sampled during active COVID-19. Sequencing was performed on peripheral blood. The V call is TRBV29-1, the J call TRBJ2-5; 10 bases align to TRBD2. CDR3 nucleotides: TGCAGCGGCTCGAGGAGCGGGGGGGCCCAAGAGACCCAGTACTTC. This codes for CSGSRSGGAQETQYF.